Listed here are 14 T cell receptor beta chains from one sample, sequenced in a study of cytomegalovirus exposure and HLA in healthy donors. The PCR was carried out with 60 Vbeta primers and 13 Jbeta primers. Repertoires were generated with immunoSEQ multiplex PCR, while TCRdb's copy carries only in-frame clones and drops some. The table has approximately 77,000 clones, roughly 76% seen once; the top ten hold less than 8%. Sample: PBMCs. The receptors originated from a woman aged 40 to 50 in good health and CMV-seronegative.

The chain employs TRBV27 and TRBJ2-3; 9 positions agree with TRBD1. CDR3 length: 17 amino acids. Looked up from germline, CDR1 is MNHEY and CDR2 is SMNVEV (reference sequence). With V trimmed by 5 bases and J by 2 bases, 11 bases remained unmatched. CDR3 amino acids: CASSLSGTGSATDTQYF. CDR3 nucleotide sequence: TGTGCCAGCAGTCTCTCTGGGACAGGGTCGGCCACAGATACGCAGTATTTT.

CDR3 sequence reads: CSVTRSYDEQYF. The DNA of the CDR3 is TGCAGCGTCACGCGGTCGTACGACGAGCAGTACTTC. The chain combines TRBV29-1 with TRBJ2-7; D unclear. V lost 6 bases and J 5 bases, leaving 14 bases between the germline ends. In germline, CDR1 is SQVTM, CDR2 ANQGSEA. This CDR3 has 12 amino acids.

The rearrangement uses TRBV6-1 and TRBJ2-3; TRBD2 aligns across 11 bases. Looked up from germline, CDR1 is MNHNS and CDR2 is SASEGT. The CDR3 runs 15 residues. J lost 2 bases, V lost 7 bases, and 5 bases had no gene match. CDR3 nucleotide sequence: TGTGCCAGCACATATAGCGGGGGGGACACAGATACGCAGTATTTT. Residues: CASTYSGGDTDTQYF.

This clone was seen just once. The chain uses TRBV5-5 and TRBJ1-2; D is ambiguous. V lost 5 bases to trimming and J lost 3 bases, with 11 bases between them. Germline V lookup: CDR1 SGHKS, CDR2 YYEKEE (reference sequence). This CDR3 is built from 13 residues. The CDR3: CASSPDIYYGYTF. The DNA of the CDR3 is TGTGCCAGCAGTCCAGACATTTACTATGGCTACACCTTC.

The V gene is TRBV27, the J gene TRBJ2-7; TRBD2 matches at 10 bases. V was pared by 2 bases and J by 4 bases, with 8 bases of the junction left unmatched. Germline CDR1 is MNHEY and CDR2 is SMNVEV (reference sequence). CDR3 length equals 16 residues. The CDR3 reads CASSLRLAGEAYEQYF. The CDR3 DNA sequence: TGTGCCAGCAGTTTACGGCTAGCGGGAGAAGCATACGAGCAGTACTTC.

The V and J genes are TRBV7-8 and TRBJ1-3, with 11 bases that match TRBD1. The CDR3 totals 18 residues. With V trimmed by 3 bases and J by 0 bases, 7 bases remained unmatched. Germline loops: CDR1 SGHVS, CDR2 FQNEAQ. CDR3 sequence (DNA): TGTGCCAGCAGCTTGGACAGGGGGCGAATATCCTCTGGAAACACCATATATTTT. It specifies CASSLDRGRISSGNTIYF.

CDR3 sequence reads: CSVDEMIAGNTIYF. The CDR3 bases are TGCAGCGTTGACGAAATGATAGCTGGAAACACCATATATTTT. The rearrangement uses TRBV29-1 and TRBJ1-3; no clear D. V was trimmed by 3 bases and J by 2 bases, leaving 11 bases between them. This CDR3 comprises 14 residues. In germline, CDR1 is SQVTM, CDR2 ANQGSEA.

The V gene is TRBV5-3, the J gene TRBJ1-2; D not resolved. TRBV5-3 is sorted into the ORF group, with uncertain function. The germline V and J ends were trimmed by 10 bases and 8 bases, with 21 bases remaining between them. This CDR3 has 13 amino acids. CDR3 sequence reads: CADTMEADRGYTF. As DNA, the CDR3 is TGTGCCGATACCATGGAGGCAGACCGCGGCTACACCTTC.

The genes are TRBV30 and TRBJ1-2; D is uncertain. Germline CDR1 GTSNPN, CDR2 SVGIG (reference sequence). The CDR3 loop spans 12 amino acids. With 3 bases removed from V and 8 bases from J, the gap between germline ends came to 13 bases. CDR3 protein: CAWRLSPGGYTF. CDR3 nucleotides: TGTGCCTGGAGGCTCTCCCCCGGGGGCTACACCTTC.

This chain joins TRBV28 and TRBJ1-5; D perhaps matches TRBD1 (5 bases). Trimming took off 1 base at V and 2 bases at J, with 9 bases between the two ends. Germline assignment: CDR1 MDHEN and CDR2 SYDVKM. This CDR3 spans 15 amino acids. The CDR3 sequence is CASSLSGSRNQPQHF. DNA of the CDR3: TGTGCCAGCAGTTTATCAGGGTCTCGCAATCAGCCCCAGCATTTT.

CDR3: CASSYGQGNGYTF. In DNA form, the CDR3 reads TGTGCCAGCAGCTACGGACAGGGTAATGGCTACACCTTC. The genes are TRBV7-9 and TRBJ1-2; 8 positions match TRBD1. The junction had 4 bases not matched to a gene; V was cut back by 4 bases and J by 6 bases. Germline CDR1 reads SEHNR; CDR2 reads FQNEAQ (reference sequence). This CDR3 region has 13 residues.

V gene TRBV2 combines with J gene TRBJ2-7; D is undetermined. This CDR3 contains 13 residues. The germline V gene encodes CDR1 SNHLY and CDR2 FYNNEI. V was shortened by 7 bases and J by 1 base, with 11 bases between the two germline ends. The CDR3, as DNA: TGTGCCAGCACCCCAGACATTTCCTACGAGCAGTACTTC. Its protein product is CASTPDISYEQYF.

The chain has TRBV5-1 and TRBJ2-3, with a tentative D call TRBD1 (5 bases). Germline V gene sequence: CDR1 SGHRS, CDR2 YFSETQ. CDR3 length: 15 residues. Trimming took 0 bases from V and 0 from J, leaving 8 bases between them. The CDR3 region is CASSLEGQSTDTQYF. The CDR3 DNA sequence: TGCGCCAGCAGCTTGGAGGGGCAGAGCACAGATACGCAGTATTTT.

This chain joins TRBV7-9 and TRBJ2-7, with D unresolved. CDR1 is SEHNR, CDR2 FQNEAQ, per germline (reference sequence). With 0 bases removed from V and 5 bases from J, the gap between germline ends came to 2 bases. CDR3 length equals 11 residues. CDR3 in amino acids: CASSLADEQYF. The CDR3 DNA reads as TGTGCCAGCAGCTTAGCCGACGAGCAGTACTTC.